The entry below describes one TCR beta chain. Its cognate antigen is unknown. This sample was included in a study of cytomegalovirus exposure and HLA in healthy donors. Study-wide findings and caveats: Later work found that TCR association rates differed between HLA loci; DRB1 had the most and HLA-C the fewest.

Trimming pared 0 bases from V and 5 bases from J, leaving 13 bases between. Germline loops: CDR1 SGDLS, CDR2 YYNGEE. The CDR3 is 15 residues long. The PCR used 60 Vbeta and 13 Jbeta primers. Generated by immunoSEQ multiplex PCR, the TCRdb table keeps only in-frame clones and is missing some. This sample has 65,000 to 95,000 clones; 78% occur once, and the top ten carry roughly 6%. Sequencing was carried out using PBMCs. The clonotype originates from a male donor in good health and CMV-seropositive. The J gene is TRBJ2-3, the V gene TRBV9; no definite D call. CDR3 in amino acids: CASSVVGGAGDTQYF. Written as DNA, the CDR3 is TGTGCCAGCAGCGTAGTGGGTGGAGCCGGAGATACGCAGTATTTT.